A selection of T cell receptor beta chains follows, all from one sample in a study of blood T cell repertoires in COVID-19. TCRdb keeps only in-frame clones here, not all; method: immunoSEQ multiplex PCR. The sample records about 220,000 clones, 82% being singletons. Sequenced sample: PBMCs or T cells enriched from blood (not recorded which). The receptors here all came from a woman aged 55-70 years who had recovered from COVID-19. CDR3s include the opening cysteine and the closing phenylalanine or tryptophan. Fields, in order: clone size, V gene, CDR3 length, D gene, J gene, CDR3 protein, CDR3 DNA. The D gene is left open where the match is weak. Size is omitted from some rows. Given values are once, few, many or a class for expanded clones.

NA	TRBV5-1	14	TRBD1	TRBJ2-7	CASSLDRATYEQYF	TGCGCCAGCAGCCTGGACAGGGCCACCTACGAGCAGTACTTC
NA	TRBV7-6	18	NA	TRBJ1-5	CASSVSSPSTGRNQPQHF	TGTGCCAGCAGCGTCTCTTCCCCCTCCACAGGACGCAATCAGCCCCAGCATTTT
NA	TRBV5-1	16	TRBD1	TRBJ1-6	CASSSGQGAGNSPLHF	TGCGCCAGCAGCTCAGGACAGGGGGCTGGTAATTCACCCCTCCACTTT
once	TRBV12-3/TRBV12-4	13	NA	TRBJ2-7	CASSPDTFYEQYF	TGTGCCAGCAGTCCAGACACATTCTACGAGCAGTACTTC
NA	TRBV10-1	12	NA	TRBJ2-7	CASSETSGVEYF	TGCGCCAGCAGTGAGACCTCAGGGGTGGAGTACTTC
NA	TRBV6-5	12	NA	TRBJ1-2	CASSYPGVGYTF	TGTGCCAGCAGTTATCCGGGAGTAGGCTACACCTTC
NA	TRBV20-1	14	TRBD1	TRBJ2-1	CSASLPGQGNEQFF	TGCAGTGCTAGTCTTCCGGGACAGGGTAATGAGCAGTTCTTC
NA	TRBV29-1	11	TRBD1	TRBJ1-1	CSVTGNGEAFF	TGCAGCGTGACAGGGAATGGAGAAGCTTTCTTT
NA	TRBV10-3	15	NA	TRBJ1-5	CAISELDSAGQPQHF	TGTGCCATCAGTGAGTTGGACAGCGCCGGGCAGCCCCAGCATTTT
once	TRBV5-6	15	NA	TRBJ2-2	CASSLDPANTGELFF	TGTGCCAGCAGCTTGGATCCAGCGAACACCGGGGAGCTGTTTTTT
NA	TRBV6-6	14	NA	TRBJ2-1	CASSRTTSWREQFF	TGTGCCAGCAGTCGAACTACCTCATGGAGAGAGCAGTTCTTC
NA	TRBV7-2	14	NA	TRBJ1-1	CASTRQGGDTEAFF	TGTGCCAGCACAAGGCAGGGTGGGGACACTGAAGCTTTCTTT
NA	TRBV7-2	12	TRBD1	TRBJ1-1	CASSGEDRVAFF	TGTGCCAGCAGCGGAGAGGACAGGGTTGCTTTCTTT
NA	TRBV7-2	16	TRBD2	TRBJ2-3	CASSLSGGAGSNTQYF	TGTGCCAGCAGCTTAAGCGGGGGGGCGGGTTCGAATACGCAGTATTTT
NA	TRBV12-5	17	TRBD1	TRBJ1-1	CASGLVRDSAGLGEAFF	TGTGCTAGTGGTTTGGTAAGGGACAGCGCGGGGTTAGGTGAAGCTTTCTTT
NA	TRBV19	15	TRBD2	TRBJ2-1	CASSEGLYKNNEQFF	TGTGCCAGTAGTGAGGGACTATACAAAAACAATGAGCAGTTCTTC
NA	TRBV14	16	NA	TRBJ2-2	CASSQDSHFNTGELFF	TGTGCCAGCAGCCAAGATAGTCACTTTAACACCGGGGAGCTGTTTTTT
NA	TRBV20-1	11	NA	TRBJ2-5	CSAGLEETQYF	TGCAGTGCGGGCCTCGAGGAGACCCAGTACTTC
NA	TRBV6-5	14	TRBD1	TRBJ1-1	CASRVGQGHSEAFF	TGTGCCAGCAGGGTCGGACAGGGGCACTCTGAAGCTTTCTTT
NA	TRBV7-2	16	NA	TRBJ2-5	CASSLGGGVPGETQYF	TGTGCCAGCAGCTTAGGAGGCGGGGTTCCAGGGGAGACCCAGTACTTC
NA	TRBV18	15	NA	TRBJ2-1	CASSPTPSSYNEQFF	TGTGCCAGCTCACCCACCCCGAGCTCCTACAATGAGCAGTTCTTC
NA	TRBV7-2	17	TRBD2	TRBJ2-5	CASSPEKLAGQRETQYF	TGTGCCAGCAGCCCAGAGAAACTAGCGGGCCAAAGGGAGACCCAGTACTTC
NA	TRBV4-1	18	TRBD2	TRBJ2-7	CASSQGYTSGATSYEQYF	TGCGCCAGCAGCCAAGGATACACTAGCGGGGCTACCTCCTACGAGCAGTACTTC
NA	TRBV5-4	16	TRBD2	TRBJ2-3	CASSLEGGRKTDTQYF	TGTGCCAGCAGCTTGGAGGGCGGGAGAAAAACAGATACGCAGTATTTT
NA	TRBV6-5	14	TRBD2	TRBJ2-5	CASKIAGLQETQYF	TGTGCCAGCAAGATAGCGGGACTACAAGAGACCCAGTACTTC
NA	TRBV7-2	15	NA	TRBJ2-1	CASSQRQVGHSEQFF	TGTGCCAGCAGCCAGAGACAGGTCGGACACAGTGAGCAGTTCTTC
NA	TRBV19	12	TRBD1	TRBJ1-1	CASRKRDREAFF	TGTGCCAGTAGGAAAAGGGACAGGGAAGCTTTCTTT
NA	TRBV9	16	TRBD2	TRBJ2-3	CASSAGLAGSADTQYF	TGTGCCAGCAGCGCCGGACTAGCGGGAAGTGCAGATACGCAGTATTTT
NA	TRBV3-1/TRBV3-2	16	NA	TRBJ1-5	CASSPGDGGGNQPQHF	TGTGCCAGCAGCCCCGGTGATGGAGGGGGCAATCAGCCCCAGCATTTT
NA	TRBV6-5	14	NA	TRBJ1-2	CASSYSVKAGGYTF	TGTGCCAGCAGTTACTCCGTGAAGGCGGGGGGCTACACCTTC
once	TRBV15	12	NA	TRBJ1-2	CATSSGGYGYTF	TGTGCCACCAGTAGTGGAGGATATGGCTACACCTTC
NA	TRBV19	15	NA	TRBJ1-2	CASSIGLNPIYGYTF	TGTGCCAGTAGTATAGGACTTAATCCCATCTATGGCTACACCTTC
NA	TRBV5-4	13	NA	TRBJ1-1	CASSSTGHPGAFF	TGTGCCAGCAGCTCTACGGGACACCCGGGAGCTTTCTTT
NA	TRBV6-5	15	TRBD2	TRBJ2-7	CASSWTSQGSYEQYF	TGTGCCAGCAGCTGGACTAGCCAGGGCTCCTACGAGCAGTACTTC
once	TRBV5-1	15	NA	TRBJ2-1	CASSLPMSSYNEQFF	TGCGCCAGCAGCTTGCCTATGAGCTCCTACAATGAGCAGTTCTTC
NA	TRBV9	14	NA	TRBJ2-2	CASTLVADSGELFF	TGTGCCAGCACCCTCGTAGCAGATTCCGGGGAGCTGTTTTTT
NA	TRBV19	13	NA	TRBJ1-1	CARIEQPNTEAFF	TGTGCCAGGATCGAACAGCCGAACACTGAAGCTTTCTTT
NA	TRBV7-9	16	TRBD1	TRBJ1-2	CASSPNTGGADYGYTF	TGTGCCAGCAGCCCAAATACAGGGGGCGCAGACTATGGCTACACCTTC
once	TRBV6-5	14	NA	TRBJ2-3	CASRLQASTDTQYF	TGTGCCAGCAGACTCCAGGCAAGCACAGATACGCAGTATTTT
NA	TRBV4-3	15	TRBD1	TRBJ1-2	CASSQDTGVIYGYTF	TGCGCCAGCAGCCAAGATACAGGGGTCATATATGGCTACACCTTC
once	TRBV11-1	16	NA	TRBJ2-3	CASSLIGDWRTDTQYF	TGTGCCAGCAGCCTCATTGGGGACTGGCGCACAGATACGCAGTATTTT